Described below is a single T cell receptor (beta chain) sequence and its context. No antigen is known for it. The sample comes from a study of blood T cells in healthy people across ages. Next came a second PCR, run for roughly 6 to 11 cycles, which used a sample-barcoded 5' primer along with a J-beta primer mix. TCRdb called the 5' RACE reads again in MiXCR, with one record for every CDR3 protein. Found here are some 290,000 distinct CDR3 sequences, less than 30% of them singletons; the top ten hold around 30%. Germline V gives CDR1 DFQATT, CDR2 SNEGSKA (reference sequence). The J segment lost 0 bases and the V segment lost 6 bases, leaving 5 bases of the junction unmatched. The CDR3 runs to 14 residues. Study conclusions and caveats: Age brought a roughly linear fall in TCR beta diversity measured per million T cells.

This chain uses TRBV20-1 with TRBJ1-5; 7 bases align to TRBD1. The source material was blood. The clonotype originates from a woman in her seventies in good health. The CDR3 protein is CSASGQYSNQPQHF. For the CDR3, the DNA is TGCAGTGCCTCGGGACAGTATAGCAATCAGCCCCAGCATTTT.